Below, 3 T cell receptor beta chains from the same sample are listed, as sequenced in a study of tumor-infiltrating lymphocytes in oesophageal squamous cell carcinoma. TCRdb reanalysed the PCR reads using MiXCR and keeps one entry per CDR3 protein. Of several thousand distinct CDR3 sequences in the sample, 15% to 18% were seen once. Sequenced material: blood. These receptors originate from a male donor with esophageal squamous cell carcinoma.

This clonotype was seen more than once but under ten times. This chain connects TRBV4-2 to TRBJ1-2; possibly TRBD1 for D (5 bases). V lost 1 base, J lost 6 bases, and 12 bases lay in between. CDR1 LGHNA and CDR2 YNFKEQ come from the germline V gene. The CDR3 totals 14 residues. The CDR3: CASSQASLGHGYTF. CDR3 nucleotide sequence: TGTGCCAGCAGCCAAGCTTCCCTGGGGCATGGCTACACCTTC.

This chain links TRBV27 with TRBJ2-5, with TRBD1 identical over 7 bases. TRBJ2-1 explains the end of the DNA better; the J call may be wrong. The length of the CDR3 is 14 residues. CDR1 is MNHEY, CDR2 SMNVEV, per germline (reference sequence). In nucleotides, the CDR3 is TGTGCCAGCAGGGAGACAGGGAGTCGCTACGAGCAGTTCTTC. This sequence encodes CASRETGSRYEQFF.

This clonotype was picked up many times. V and J are TRBV2 and TRBJ2-7; D is tentatively TRBD1 or TRBD2 (7 bases each). The CDR3 is 17 residues long. Deletions cut 6 bases from V and 0 bases from J, with 21 bases between. The germline gives CDR1 SNHLY, CDR2 FYNNEI. The CDR3 nucleotides are TGTGCCAGCAGAATAACCGGGACAGCGGGAACCTCCTACGAGCAGTACTTC. This gives the protein CASRITGTAGTSYEQYF. The whole variable domain, remainder taken from reference TRBV2 and TRBJ2-7, is EPEVTQTPSHQVTQMGQEVILRCVPISNHLYFYWYRQILGQKVEFLVSFYNNEISEKSEIFDDQFSVERPDGSNFTLKIRSTKLEDSAMYFCASRITGTAGTSYEQYFGPGTRLTVT.